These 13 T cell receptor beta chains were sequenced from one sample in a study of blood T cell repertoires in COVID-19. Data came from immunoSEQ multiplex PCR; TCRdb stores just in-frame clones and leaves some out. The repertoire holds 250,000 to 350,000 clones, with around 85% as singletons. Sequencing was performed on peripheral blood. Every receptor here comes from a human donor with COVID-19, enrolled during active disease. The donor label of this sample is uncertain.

The CDR3 bases are TGTGCCAGCGGCCAGGGGACTGAAGCTTTCTTT. Its protein is CASGQGTEAFF. The chain uses TRBV6-2 or TRBV6-3 and TRBJ1-1, with D perhaps matching TRBD1 (6 bases). Germline V gene data show CDR1 as MNHEY and CDR2 as SVGEGT. V lost 8 bases and J 5 bases, leaving 9 bases between the germline ends. The CDR3 has 11 residues.

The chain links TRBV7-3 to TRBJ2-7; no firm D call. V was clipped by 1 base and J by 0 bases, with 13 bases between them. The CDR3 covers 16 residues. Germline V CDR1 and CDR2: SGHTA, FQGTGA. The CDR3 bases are TGTGCCAGCAGCTTAATGGGCAGGCCAAGCTCCTACGAGCAGTACTTC. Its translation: CASSLMGRPSSYEQYF.

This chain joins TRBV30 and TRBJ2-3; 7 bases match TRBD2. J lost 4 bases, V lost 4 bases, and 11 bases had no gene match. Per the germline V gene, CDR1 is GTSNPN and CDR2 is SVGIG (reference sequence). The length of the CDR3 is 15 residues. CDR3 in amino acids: CAWTFFGGGSDTQYF. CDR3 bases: TGTGCCTGGACGTTCTTCGGGGGAGGGTCAGATACGCAGTATTTT.

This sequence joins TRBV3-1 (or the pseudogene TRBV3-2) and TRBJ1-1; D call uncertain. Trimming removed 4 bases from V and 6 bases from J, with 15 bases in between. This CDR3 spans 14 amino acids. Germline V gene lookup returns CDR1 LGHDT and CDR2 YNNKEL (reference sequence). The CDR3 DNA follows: TGTGCCAGCAGCCCCTTCGGGGAAGAGGCTGAAGCTTTCTTT. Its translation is CASSPFGEEAEAFF.

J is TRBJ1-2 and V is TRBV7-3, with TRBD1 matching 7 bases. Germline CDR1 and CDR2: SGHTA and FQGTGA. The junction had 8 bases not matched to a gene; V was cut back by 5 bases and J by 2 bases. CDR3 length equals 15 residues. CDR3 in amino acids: CASSPDRLGNYGYTF. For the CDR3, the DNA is TGTGCCAGCAGCCCGGACAGGCTAGGGAACTATGGCTACACCTTC.

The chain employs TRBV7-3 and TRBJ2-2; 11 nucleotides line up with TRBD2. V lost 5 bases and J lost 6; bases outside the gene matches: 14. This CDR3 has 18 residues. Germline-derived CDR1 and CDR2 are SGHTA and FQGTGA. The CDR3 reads CASSPIASVSGGAGELFF. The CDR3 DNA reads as TGTGCCAGCAGCCCCATAGCTAGCGTTAGCGGGGGGGCCGGGGAGCTGTTTTTT. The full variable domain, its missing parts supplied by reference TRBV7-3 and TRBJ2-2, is GAGVSQTPSNKVTEKGKYVELRCDPISGHTALYWYRQSLGQGPEFLIYFQGTGAADDSGLPNDRFFAVRPEGSVSTLKIQRTERGDSAVYLCASSPIASVSGGAGELFFGEGSRLTVL.

For the CDR3, the DNA is TGTGCCAGCAGCCAGAGGGACTACTACACAGATACGCAGTATTTT. It specifies CASSQRDYYTDTQYF. The J gene is TRBJ2-3, the V gene TRBV5-4, with TRBD2 matching over 7 bases. Germline V gene data show CDR1 as SGHNT and CDR2 as YYREEE (reference sequence). Trimming took 4 bases from V and 2 from J; bases not matched to a gene: 7. The CDR3 sequence is 15 residues long.

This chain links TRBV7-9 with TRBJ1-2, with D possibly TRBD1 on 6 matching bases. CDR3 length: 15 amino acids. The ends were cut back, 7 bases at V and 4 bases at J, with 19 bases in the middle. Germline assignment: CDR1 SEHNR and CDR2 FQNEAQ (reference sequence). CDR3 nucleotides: TGTGCCAGCACCCACCGGGACAAGGCCACCTATGGCTACACCTTC. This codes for CASTHRDKATYGYTF.

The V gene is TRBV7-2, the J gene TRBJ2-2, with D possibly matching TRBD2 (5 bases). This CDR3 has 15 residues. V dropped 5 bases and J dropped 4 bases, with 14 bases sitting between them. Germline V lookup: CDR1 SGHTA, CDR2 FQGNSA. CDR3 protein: CASSQDGKGTGELFF. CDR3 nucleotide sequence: TGTGCCAGCAGCCAGGACGGGAAGGGCACCGGGGAGCTGTTTTTT.

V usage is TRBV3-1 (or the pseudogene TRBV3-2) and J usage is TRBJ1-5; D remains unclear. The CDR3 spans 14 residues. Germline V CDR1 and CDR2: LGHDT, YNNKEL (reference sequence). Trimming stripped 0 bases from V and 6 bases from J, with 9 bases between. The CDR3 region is CASSQDAGGQPQHF. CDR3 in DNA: TGTGCCAGCAGCCAAGATGCGGGAGGTCAGCCCCAGCATTTT.

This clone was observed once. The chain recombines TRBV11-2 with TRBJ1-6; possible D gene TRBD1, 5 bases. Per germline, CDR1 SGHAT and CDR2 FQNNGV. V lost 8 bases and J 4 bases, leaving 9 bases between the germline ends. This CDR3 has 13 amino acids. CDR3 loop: CASGSGYNSPLHF. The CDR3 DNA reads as TGTGCCAGCGGATCAGGGTATAATTCACCCCTCCACTTT.

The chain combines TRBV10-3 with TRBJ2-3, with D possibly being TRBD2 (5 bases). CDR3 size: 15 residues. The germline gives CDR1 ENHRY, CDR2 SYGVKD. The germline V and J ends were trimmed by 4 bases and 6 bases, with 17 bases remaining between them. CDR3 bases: TGTGCCATCAGTGCTAGCTCAGCAACTAGGGATACGCAGTATTTT. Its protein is CAISASSATRDTQYF.

Here the CDR3 DNA reads TGTGCCAGCTCCCTAGGACAGGGCTCTGGAAACACCATATATTTT. Encoded protein: CASSLGQGSGNTIYF. The rearrangement joins TRBV18 to TRBJ1-3, with 8 bases aligning to TRBD1. Germline V gene sequence: CDR1 KGHSH, CDR2 LQKENI. Trimming took 6 bases from V and 0 from J; bases not matched to a gene: 4. CDR3 size: 15 residues. The variable domain in full, completed from reference TRBV18 and TRBJ1-3, reads NAGVMQNPRHLVRRRGQEARLRCSPMKGHSHVYWYRQLPEEGLKFMVYLQKENIIDESGMPKERFSAEFPKEGPSILRIQQVVRGDSAAYFCASSLGQGSGNTIYFGEGSWLTVV.